This TCR beta chain comes out of a study of blood T cell repertoires in COVID-19. CDR3 length: 17 residues. Germline values: CDR1 SQVTM, CDR2 ANQGSEA. The junction had 10 bases not matched to a gene; V was cut back by 0 bases and J by 4 bases. Profiling relied on immunoSEQ multiplex PCR, and the TCRdb table lists in-frame clones only, not all of them. In the table there are a few hundred thousand clones, 87% of which are singletons. This chain uses TRBV29-1 with TRBJ2-5; 11 bases align to TRBD2. Source material: peripheral blood. The receptor comes from a man in his forties or fifties with active or convalescent COVID-19. The CDR3 spells CSVEEGVGLAVGETQYF. CDR3 nucleotides: TGCAGCGTTGAAGAGGGGGTGGGACTAGCGGTGGGAGAGACCCAGTACTTC.